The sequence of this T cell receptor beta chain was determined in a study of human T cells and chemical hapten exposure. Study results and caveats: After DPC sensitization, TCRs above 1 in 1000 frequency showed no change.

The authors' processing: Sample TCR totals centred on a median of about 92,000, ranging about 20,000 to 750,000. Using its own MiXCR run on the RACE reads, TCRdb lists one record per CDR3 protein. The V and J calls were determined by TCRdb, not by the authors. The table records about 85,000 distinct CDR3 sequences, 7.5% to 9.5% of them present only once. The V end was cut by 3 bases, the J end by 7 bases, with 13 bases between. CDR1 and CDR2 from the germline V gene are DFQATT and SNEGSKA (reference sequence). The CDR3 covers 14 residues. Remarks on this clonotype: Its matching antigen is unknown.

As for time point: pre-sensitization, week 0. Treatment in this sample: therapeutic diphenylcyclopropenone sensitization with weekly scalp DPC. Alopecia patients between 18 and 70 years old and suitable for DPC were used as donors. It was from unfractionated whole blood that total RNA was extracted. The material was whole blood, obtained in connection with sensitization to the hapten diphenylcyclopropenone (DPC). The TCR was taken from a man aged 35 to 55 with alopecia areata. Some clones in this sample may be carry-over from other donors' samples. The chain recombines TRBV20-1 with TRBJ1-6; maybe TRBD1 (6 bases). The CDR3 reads CSASRGTENSPLHF. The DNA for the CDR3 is TGCAGTGCTAGTAGGGGGACGGAGAATTCACCCCTCCACTTT.